Listed below are T cell receptor beta chains from one sample, sequenced in a study of human CD4 T cells and Enterobacteriaceae. Sequencing was performed with immunoSEQ multiplex PCR; in TCRdb, only in-frame clones are kept and a portion is missing. The data show 25,000 to 30,000 clones, almost 85% seen once. Sequencing input: memory CD4+ T cells from blood. Receptor source: a human donor in good health. Each CDR3 is given with its conserved first and last residue. A D gene is named only where the DNA matches it firmly. Clone size, where shown, is once, few, many, or a class for clones that have expanded.

V	D	size	J	length	DNA	CDR3
TRBV5-1	TRBD2	few	TRBJ2-1	16	TGCGCCAGCAGCTTGGATGGGACTAGCTCCTACAATGAGCAGTTCTTC	CASSLDGTSSYNEQFF
TRBV7-2	TRBD2	-	TRBJ2-3	16	TGTGCCAGCAGCGCAGGGACTAGCGGCGCGGGCGGTACGCAGTATTTT	CASSAGTSGAGGTQYF
TRBV6-1	-	-	TRBJ2-1	17	TGTGCCAGCAGTGCCCAGGGGACGGTTACGCCCGACAATGAGCAGTTCTTC	CASSAQGTVTPDNEQFF
TRBV30	-	-	TRBJ2-5	13	TGTGCCTGGAGTGGACGGCCCGGGGAGACCCAGTACTTC	CAWSGRPGETQYF
TRBV28	TRBD1	-	TRBJ1-5	17	TGTGCCAGCAGTTTAAGCGGGGACAGGGGGCCCAATCAGCCCCAGCATTTT	CASSLSGDRGPNQPQHF
TRBV10-3	-	-	TRBJ2-7	14	TGTGCCACGGCCCTTTCCGGGACCGTCGATTTTCGGTACTTC	CATALSGTVDFRYF
TRBV7-2	TRBD2	-	TRBJ2-3	14	TGTGCCAGCAGCTTAGGACTAGCCACGCCTTCGCAGTATTTT	CASSLGLATPSQYF
TRBV9	TRBD2	-	TRBJ2-3	16	TGTGCCAGCCCCCGGAGGCCTAGCGGGAGCACAGATACGCAGTATTTT	CASPRRPSGSTDTQYF
TRBV19	-	-	TRBJ1-5	15	TGTGCCAGTAGTATAGTAGGGCGGTTCAATCAGCCCCAGCATTTT	CASSIVGRFNQPQHF
TRBV30	TRBD1	few	TRBJ2-1	12	TGTGCCTGGAGTGAGACCGGGACAGGAGTATTCTTC	CAWSETGTGVFF
TRBV7-8	TRBD2	-	TRBJ2-7	14	TGTGCCAGCAGCTTCCAAAGCGGGAGCTACGAGCAGTACTTC	CASSFQSGSYEQYF
TRBV5-1	-	once	TRBJ1-4	13	TGCGCCAGCAGCGCCTCGGTGGATGAAAAACTGTTTTTT	CASSASVDEKLFF
TRBV5-1	TRBD2	-	TRBJ2-3	15	TGCGCCAGCAGCTTTGGGGGACTAGCCGCAGATACGCAGTATTTT	CASSFGGLAADTQYF
TRBV11-1	-	-	TRBJ2-7	18	TGTGCCCGAGGACGGCCCGAGGAGATCTTAGGGATATCCTACGAGCAGTACTTC	CARGRPEEILGISYEQYF
TRBV19	-	-	TRBJ2-1	11	TGTGCCAGTAGTAACGTAAATGAGCAGTTCTTC	CASSNVNEQFF
TRBV9	-	-	TRBJ1-5	15	TGTGCCAGCAGCGTAGGGGGGGAGGGCAATCAGCCCCAGCATTTT	CASSVGGEGNQPQHF
TRBV4-2	-	-	TRBJ2-2	14	TGTGCCAGCAGCCAAGACCTGAACACCGGGGAGCTGTTTTTT	CASSQDLNTGELFF
TRBV11-2	-	-	TRBJ1-1	13	TGTGCCAGCAGCTTTTCAGGGTACACTGAAGCTTTCTTT	CASSFSGYTEAFF
TRBV15	-	-	TRBJ2-3	15	TGTGCCACCAGCATAGGGTTTAGCATGGCAGATACGCAGTATTTT	CATSIGFSMADTQYF
TRBV5-1	TRBD2	-	TRBJ2-2	17	TGCGCCAGCAGTATTCTGGGACTAGCGGGATTGGCCGGGGAGCTGTTTTTT	CASSILGLAGLAGELFF
TRBV4-1	-	-	TRBJ2-4	15	TGCGCCAGCAGCCAAGAATACCTCCCCTGGGACATTCAGTACTTC	CASSQEYLPWDIQYF
TRBV7-2	TRBD1	-	TRBJ2-7	15	TGTGCCAGCAGCTCACAGACAGGGGCGGCCTACGAGCAGTACTTC	CASSSQTGAAYEQYF
TRBV19	TRBD1	once	TRBJ2-5	15	TGTGCCAGTAGTACCGGGACAGCTTCTTACGAGACCCAGTACTTC	CASSTGTASYETQYF
TRBV5-6	TRBD1	-	TRBJ2-1	15	TGTGCCAGCAGCGGTGGGACAGGGGGCTACAATGAGCAGTTCTTC	CASSGGTGGYNEQFF
TRBV21-1	-	-	TRBJ2-7	16	TGTGCCAGCAGCGTCCCCCCCTGGACAGTACCCTACGAGCAGTACTTC	CASSVPPWTVPYEQYF
TRBV5-1	TRBD2	-	TRBJ2-1	20	TGCGCCAGCAGCTTACCGGGACTACCAGCGATGGGCAGATTAAACAATGAGCAGTTCTTC	CASSLPGLPAMGRLNNEQFF
TRBV2	-	-	TRBJ2-1	15	TGTGCCAGCTCGTGGGACGTCAGCTCCTACAATGAGCAGTTCTTC	CASSWDVSSYNEQFF
TRBV27	TRBD2	-	TRBJ2-7	14	TGTGCCAGCAGACCGTCGGGGGGTGGCGACGAGCAGTACTTC	CASRPSGGGDEQYF
TRBV5-4	TRBD2	-	TRBJ2-2	15	TGTGCCAGCAGCTTGAGGACTAGCGGCGCCGGGGAGCTGTTTTTT	CASSLRTSGAGELFF
TRBV6-1	-	few	TRBJ1-2	13	TGTGCCAGCAGTGAAGCAGACCAGATCGAGGCCACCTTC	CASSEADQIEATF
TRBV7-2	TRBD2	-	TRBJ2-5	16	TGTGCCAGCAGCTTAGCGACTAGCGGGGCCCAAGAGACCCAGTACTTC	CASSLATSGAQETQYF
TRBV6-1	-	-	TRBJ2-1	16	TGTGCCAGCAGTGAAGAAATAGGGGTCCCCTACAATGAGCAGTTCTTC	CASSEEIGVPYNEQFF
TRBV6-1	-	-	TRBJ1-4	14	TGTGCCAGCAACTCCGGGGACATGGACGAAAAACTGTTTTTT	CASNSGDMDEKLFF
TRBV28	-	few	TRBJ1-3	14	TGTGCCAGCCTGGGGGCGAGCTCTGGAAACACCATATATTTT	CASLGASSGNTIYF
TRBV30	TRBD1	-	TRBJ2-2	14	TGTGCCTGGAATCCGGGACAGCACACCGGGGAGCTGTTTTTT	CAWNPGQHTGELFF
TRBV10-3	TRBD1	-	TRBJ1-3	17	TGTGCCATCAGTGATCCGGGACAGCTTAGACCTGGAAACACCATATATTTT	CAISDPGQLRPGNTIYF